A selection of T cell receptor beta chains follows, all from one sample in a study of T cells expressing NK-cell markers. TCRdb reanalyzed the 5' RACE reads, giving one entry per CDR3 protein sequence and no DNA. Reported are about 150,000 distinct CDR3 sequences; the ten largest clones contain less than 15%. Sequencing was carried out using blood T cells: a sorted CD56 or NKG2C T cell subset, CD4+ or CD8+ T cells, or bulk PBMC T cells (not recorded which). The receptors come from a man between 18 and 29 years old in good health. Each CDR3 is given with its conserved first and last residue.

V gene: TRBV20-1; J gene: TRBJ2-3; CDR3 protein: CSARPTSGRAASPDTQYF
V gene: TRBV5-1; J gene: TRBJ2-3; CDR3 protein: CASSETTGTGGWTDTQYF
V gene: TRBV3-1; J gene: TRBJ2-5; CDR3 protein: CASSHGTLQETQYF
V gene: TRBV5-1; J gene: TRBJ1-6; CDR3 protein: CASSLAGGTYNSPLHF
V gene: TRBV28; J gene: TRBJ2-1; CDR3 protein: CASSFRDRGLNEQFF
V gene: TRBV7-8; J gene: TRBJ2-2; CDR3 protein: CASSLGLAGVHGELFF
V gene: TRBV6-2/TRBV6-3; J gene: TRBJ2-3; CDR3 protein: CASSYSGTSGRADVTDTQYF
V gene: TRBV7-8; J gene: TRBJ2-7; CDR3 protein: CASSGGQGAYEQYF
V gene: TRBV13; J gene: TRBJ2-3; CDR3 protein: CASSSLNPGVYGTDTQYF
V gene: TRBV7-6; J gene: TRBJ2-1; CDR3 protein: CASSLVHLGEQFF
V gene: TRBV5-4; J gene: TRBJ2-1; CDR3 protein: CASSVLAGANEQFF
V gene: TRBV6-2/TRBV6-3; J gene: TRBJ2-1; CDR3 protein: CASSYSSGRAVDEQFF
V gene: TRBV7-8; J gene: TRBJ2-1; CDR3 protein: CASSLRANEQFF
V gene: TRBV18; J gene: TRBJ2-1; CDR3 protein: CASSPLSYNEQFF
V gene: TRBV6-4; J gene: TRBJ2-3; CDR3 protein: CASSDSWGDTQYF
V gene: TRBV29-1; J gene: TRBJ1-1; CDR3 protein: CSVEGGAEAFF
V gene: TRBV5-1; J gene: TRBJ2-1; CDR3 protein: CASSLMQGPTYNEQFF
V gene: TRBV19; J gene: TRBJ2-3; CDR3 protein: CASSIPASGDTQYF
V gene: TRBV29-1; J gene: TRBJ2-5; CDR3 protein: CSVEGLDGGGETQYF
V gene: TRBV13; J gene: TRBJ2-5; CDR3 protein: CASSFLASDQETQYF
V gene: TRBV29-1; J gene: TRBJ2-1; CDR3 protein: CSAEGSGRNSEQFF
V gene: TRBV29-1; J gene: TRBJ2-6; CDR3 protein: CSVSRAPGGANVLTF
V gene: TRBV27; J gene: TRBJ2-4; CDR3 protein: CASSLSGLAKNIQYF
V gene: TRBV29-1; J gene: TRBJ2-1; CDR3 protein: CSHTLVLGNEQFF
V gene: TRBV3-1; J gene: TRBJ1-2; CDR3 protein: CASSQGGQLGYGYTF
V gene: TRBV12-3/TRBV12-4; J gene: TRBJ2-1; CDR3 protein: CASSSWGGERGNEQFF
V gene: TRBV13; J gene: TRBJ2-7; CDR3 protein: CASSLGRQGRGEQYF
V gene: TRBV29-1; J gene: TRBJ2-3; CDR3 protein: CSVGTTGTTDTQYF
V gene: TRBV28; J gene: TRBJ2-7; CDR3 protein: CASYPTSGRYEQYF
V gene: TRBV7-9; J gene: TRBJ2-1; CDR3 protein: CASSLGGTHRDHEQFF
V gene: TRBV6-1; J gene: TRBJ2-7; CDR3 protein: CASSKGSQTSGRRYEQYF
V gene: TRBV11-3; J gene: TRBJ2-1; CDR3 protein: CASSFRYHNEQFF
V gene: TRBV11-3; J gene: TRBJ2-3; CDR3 protein: CASSHRDSLPDTQYF
V gene: TRBV5-8; J gene: TRBJ2-7; CDR3 protein: CASSPVHYEQYF
V gene: TRBV7-2; J gene: TRBJ2-2; CDR3 protein: CASSLVSGMNTGELFF
V gene: TRBV4-3; J gene: TRBJ1-4; CDR3 protein: CASSQALAQVKLFF
V gene: TRBV19; J gene: TRBJ2-7; CDR3 protein: CASSIGLAADEQYF
V gene: TRBV19; J gene: TRBJ2-7; CDR3 protein: CASSIDTEAGGFYEQYF
V gene: TRBV23-1; J gene: TRBJ2-1; CDR3 protein: CASSQISAGSYNEQFF
V gene: TRBV27; J gene: TRBJ2-1; CDR3 protein: CASSPSTSSGRSYNEQFF
V gene: TRBV7-9; J gene: TRBJ2-1; CDR3 protein: CASSLGGVPNEQFF
V gene: TRBV7-8; J gene: TRBJ1-5; CDR3 protein: CASSFARHQPQHF
V gene: TRBV25-1; J gene: TRBJ2-1; CDR3 protein: CASSGYSGTSYNEQFF
V gene: TRBV12-3/TRBV12-4; J gene: TRBJ2-4; CDR3 protein: CASSLQGRAKNIQYF
V gene: TRBV2; J gene: TRBJ2-7; CDR3 protein: CASRTPGRYSYEQYF